There are many counts of the clone carrying this T cell receptor (beta chain). These data come from a study of T cells in Graves' hyperthyroidism and ophthalmopathy. Study information: Peripheral blood was secured at the point of initial diagnosis, before any treatment.

Trimming took off 0 bases at V and 7 bases at J, with 4 bases between the two ends. Germline V gives CDR1 GTSNPN, CDR2 SVGIG (reference sequence). The CDR3 totals 10 residues. The investigators amplified TCR beta CDR3 regions from RNA transcripts. First-round RT-PCR of the TCR CDR3 relied on the HTBI primer set. TCRdb reprocessed the multiplex PCR reads with MiXCR, giving one entry per CDR3 protein. The sample lists fewer than 750,000 distinct CDR3 sequences; more than 12% were seen once. Diagnoses rested on clinical symptoms, serum thyroxine and TRAb, thyroid ultrasound and orbital computed tomography.

This clonotype was obtained from a woman between 50 and 59 years old with Graves' ophthalmopathy. V is TRBV30 and J is TRBJ2-7; D remains unclear. Material: blood. The CDR3 here is CAWSVVEQYF. The DNA of the CDR3 is TGTGCCTGGAGTGTAGTTGAGCAGTACTTC.